These 23 T cell receptor beta chains share one sample of origin, sequenced in a study of regulatory T cells in long-lasting Graves disease. The time point is: persistent/refractory GD, antithyroid drugs over 5 years with positive TRAb. RNA isolated from PBMCs was used to make the TCR library. Combining iRepertoire HTBI primers with Arm-PCR of CDR3 regions, the authors built TCR beta libraries. TCRdb called the multiplex PCR reads again in MiXCR, with one record for every CDR3 protein. Of some 420,000 distinct CDR3 sequences listed, about 20% are singletons. Sequencing was performed on peripheral blood mononuclear cells (PBMCs), taken when the disease was refractory, from a patient treated with antithyroid drugs. Receptors originate from a female donor with Graves disease.

This clonotype was seen at least ten times. The V and J genes are TRBV28 and TRBJ1-1; D unresolved. The CDR3 runs 14 residues. V lost 1 base to trimming and J lost 0 bases, with 6 bases between them. CDR1 is MDHEN, CDR2 SYDVKM, per germline. The CDR3 reads CASSLSVLNTEAFF. CDR3 coding DNA: TGTGCCAGCAGTTTATCCGTTTTGAACACTGAAGCTTTCTTT.

In this sample, this clonotype turned up a few times. CDR3 bases: TGTGCCAGCAGTTATTTACTGGGTCAGCCCCAGCATTTT. It specifies CASSYLLGQPQHF. The genes are TRBV6-9 and TRBJ1-5; D is uncertain. CDR1 and CDR2 (germline): MNHGY, SVAAGI. CDR3 length: 13 amino acids. V lost 1 base and J lost 6, with 7 bases in between.

This clonotype was picked up one time. A much larger clone differs by one base, so this may be a read error. The rearrangement uses TRBV6-1 and TRBJ2-5; D may be TRBD1 (7 bases). Germline V gene data show CDR1 as MNHNS and CDR2 as SASEGT. The CDR3 extends over 13 amino acids. CDR3 in amino acids: CASRNRGGEAQYF. The DNA of the CDR3 is TGTGCCAGCAGGAACAGGGGAGGAGAGGCCCAGTACTTC.

This rearrangement joins TRBV6-9 to TRBJ1-1, with a tentative D call TRBD1 (6 bases). CDR1 and CDR2 (germline): MNHGY, SVAAGI. The CDR3 length is 13 residues. V lost 3 bases and J 12 bases, leaving 17 bases between the germline ends. The CDR3 reads CASSYLEQGVTFF. CDR3 sequence (DNA): TGTGCCAGCAGTTACTTAGAACAGGGAGTCACTTTCTTT.

The V call is TRBV7-3, the J call TRBJ1-1; the D is unclear. Germline V gene sequence: CDR1 SGHTA, CDR2 FQGTGA. Trimming shortened V by 4 bases and J by 7 bases, and 13 bases separated the two germline ends. This CDR3 region has 13 residues. CDR3 amino acids: CASSSGPGREAFF. CDR3 nucleotides: TGTGCCAGCAGCTCCGGCCCTGGCCGTGAAGCTTTCTTT. The full variable domain, with the rest looked up from reference TRBV7-3 and TRBJ1-1, is GAGVSQTPSNKVTEKGKYVELRCDPISGHTALYWYRQSLGQGPEFLIYFQGTGAADDSGLPNDRFFAVRPEGSVSTLKIQRTERGDSAVYLCASSSGPGREAFFGQGTRLTVV.

The sample holds many counts of this clonotype. The chain uses TRBV11-2 and TRBJ2-7, with D perhaps TRBD1 (6 bases). The germline V gene has CDR1 SGHAT and CDR2 FQNNGV. The CDR3 covers 15 residues. V lost 4 bases and J lost 7, with 20 bases in between. The CDR3 spells CASSYQGSGLREQYF. The CDR3 DNA reads TGTGCCAGCAGCTATCAGGGGAGTGGGTTGAGGGAGCAGTACTTC.

This clonotype was counted between two and nine times. The chain joins TRBV7-2 to TRBJ1-5; D is unclear. Trimming removed 2 bases from V and 1 base from J, with 9 bases in between. The length of the CDR3 is 15 residues. Germline V gene sequence: CDR1 SGHTA, CDR2 FQGNSA. The chain's CDR3 is CASSLLARSNQPQHF. The CDR3 bases are TGTGCCAGCAGCTTATTAGCCCGCAGCAATCAGCCCCAGCATTTT.

The V call is TRBV2, the J call TRBJ1-3; no reliable D call. This CDR3 region has 14 residues. The V end lost 6 bases, the J end lost 4 bases, and 13 bases lay between the germline ends. Germline values: CDR1 SNHLY, CDR2 FYNNEI. CDR3 amino acids: CASSLYGQGNTIYF. The CDR3 DNA reads as TGTGCCAGCAGCTTATATGGGCAGGGAAACACCATATATTTT.

V is TRBV12-3 or TRBV12-4 and J is TRBJ1-6; 7 bases line up with TRBD1. The CDR3 loop spans 14 amino acids. V lost 6 bases, J lost 6 bases, and 5 bases stayed unmatched. In DNA form, the CDR3 reads TGTGCCAGCAGGACGACAGGGATTAATTCACCCCTCCACTTT. This encodes CASRTTGINSPLHF.

This clonotype was seen ten or more times. The chain joins TRBV10-3 to TRBJ2-5; unclear D gene. V was pared by 3 bases and J by 1 base, with 6 bases between. The CDR3 has 13 residues. CDR1 is ENHRY, CDR2 SYGVKD, per germline. As DNA, the CDR3 is TGTGCCATCAGTGAAGGATTCCAAGAGACCCAGTACTTC. Protein sequence: CAISEGFQETQYF.

The rearrangement links TRBV5-1 to TRBJ2-7; D unclear. Germline values: CDR1 SGHRS, CDR2 YFSETQ. The V end was cut by 0 bases, the J end by 3 bases, with 7 bases between. The CDR3 is made up of 13 amino acids. The CDR3 DNA is TGCGCCAGCAGCTTGGCGGAAAACTACGAGCAGTACTTC. Protein product: CASSLAENYEQYF.

This clonotype has ten or more counts. The rearrangement joins TRBV7-9 to TRBJ2-7, with 10 bases that match TRBD1. Germline lookup yields CDR1 SEHNR and CDR2 FQNEAQ (reference sequence). Germline trimming cut 1 base from V and 1 base from J; bases unmatched to any gene: 1. This CDR3 is built from 15 residues. CDR3 DNA: TGTGCCAGCAGCTTAGGGGGACAGGGGTCCTACGAGCAGTACTTC. Amino acids: CASSLGGQGSYEQYF.

This clonotype was picked up many times. A junction end diverges from the germline sequence, so it may reflect a read error. J is TRBJ1-1 and V is TRBV5-1; tentatively, D is TRBD1 (5 bases). The germline V gene has CDR1 SGHRS and CDR2 YFSETQ. This CDR3 has 14 residues. The CDR3 is CASSLSRGNTEAFF. CDR3 coding DNA: TGTGCCAGCAGTTTATCAAGGGGGAACACTGAAGCTTTCTTT.

This clonotype came up many times. The CDR3 region has the DNA TGTGCCAGCAGACCTGGCTTAGCGGAAGAGACCCAGTACTTC. It encodes CASRPGLAEETQYF. The genes are TRBV27 and TRBJ2-5; weak D call: TRBD2 (6 bases). The V gene's germline CDR1 is MNHEY and CDR2 SMNVEV (reference sequence). The CDR3 runs 14 residues. V was pared by 6 bases and J by 3 bases, with 14 bases between.

This clonotype occurred a few times. This chain joins TRBV6-5 and TRBJ2-7; D is uncertain. Germline V gene sequence: CDR1 MNHEY, CDR2 SVGAGI. There are 14 residues in the CDR3. The V gene lost 0 bases and the J gene lost 2 bases, with 8 bases spanning the gap. The DNA for the CDR3 is TGTGCCAGCAGTTACTCGGGCAGAACCTACGAGCAGTACTTC. Amino acids: CASSYSGRTYEQYF.

This chain connects TRBV7-9 to TRBJ1-4; TRBD1 is a possible D gene (5 bases). The V end lost 2 bases, the J end lost 5 bases, and 15 bases lay between the germline ends. This CDR3 region has 16 residues. Looked up from germline, CDR1 is SEHNR and CDR2 is FQNEAQ (reference sequence). CDR3 residues: CASSLWMRQPNEKLFF. The CDR3 DNA sequence: TGTGCCAGCAGCTTATGGATGAGACAGCCAAATGAAAAACTGTTTTTT.

This clonotype was counted between two and nine times. This chain connects TRBV6-1 to TRBJ1-1; D gene ambiguous. This CDR3 is built from 14 residues. V lost 6 bases and J 0 bases, leaving 11 bases between the germline ends. The V gene's germline CDR1 is MNHNS and CDR2 SASEGT. CDR3 nucleotide sequence: TGTGCCAGCAGGAAGCCTCAGGTGAACACTGAAGCTTTCTTT. This encodes CASRKPQVNTEAFF.

CDR3 nucleotide sequence: TGTGCCAGCTCACCAGGGCGGGCTCAAGAGACCCAGTACTTC. This codes for CASSPGRAQETQYF. This rearrangement joins TRBV18 to TRBJ2-5; tentative D call: TRBD2 (5 bases). This CDR3 has 14 residues. V lost 2 bases and J lost 2, with 9 bases in between. The germline V gene has CDR1 KGHSH and CDR2 LQKENI.

V usage is TRBV19 and J usage is TRBJ2-7; the D is unclear. This CDR3 has 12 residues. Germline loops: CDR1 LNHDA, CDR2 SQIVND (reference sequence). V was cut by 8 bases and J by 6 bases, with 14 bases left in between. The chain's CDR3 is CASGVAKGEQYF. The DNA for the CDR3 is TGTGCCAGTGGGGTCGCTAAGGGCGAGCAGTACTTC. Full variable domain (remainder filled in from reference TRBV19 and TRBJ2-7): DGGITQSPKYLFRKEGQNVTLSCEQNLNHDAMYWYRQDPGQGLRLIYYSQIVNDFQKGDIAEGYSVSREKKESFPLTVTSAQKNPTAFYLCASGVAKGEQYFGPGTRLTVT.

This clonotype appeared many times. V is TRBV12-3 or TRBV12-4 and J is TRBJ1-1, with 8 bases fitting TRBD1. The length of the CDR3 is 15 residues. V shed 5 bases and J 5 bases; nucleotides not matched to a gene: 10. Here the CDR3 DNA reads TGTGCCAGCAGTGACCGACAGGGGTGGAGGACTGAAGCTTTCTTT. Translated: CASSDRQGWRTEAFF.

The V gene is TRBV5-6, the J gene TRBJ1-1; 10 bases are a match to TRBD1. The V segment lost 2 bases and the J segment 0 bases; nucleotides outside the gene matches: 4. The CDR3 has 16 residues. Germline CDR1 is SGHDT and CDR2 is YYEEEE. The CDR3 sequence: CASSFGTGEVNTEAFF. DNA of the CDR3: TGTGCCAGCAGCTTCGGGACAGGGGAAGTGAACACTGAAGCTTTCTTT.

This clonotype was counted many times. This chain connects TRBV28 to TRBJ1-1; no reliable D call. The germline CDR1 and CDR2 sequences are MDHEN and SYDVKM. The CDR3 extends over 15 amino acids. With 5 bases removed from V and 0 bases from J, the gap between germline ends came to 13 bases. The chain's CDR3 is CASSAPDGMNTEAFF. The DNA of the CDR3 is TGTGCCAGCAGTGCTCCGGACGGAATGAACACTGAAGCTTTCTTT. The full variable domain, rest sourced from reference TRBV28 and TRBJ1-1, is DVKVTQSSRYLVKRTGEKVFLECVQDMDHENMFWYRQDPGLGLRLIYFSYDVKMKEKGDIPEGYSVSREKKERFSLILESASTNQTSMYLCASSAPDGMNTEAFFGQGTRLTVV.

This rearrangement joins TRBV11-3 to TRBJ2-2; D could derive from TRBD1 or TRBD2 (6 bases each). The ends were cut back, 1 base at V and 3 bases at J, with 15 bases in the middle. CDR1 SGHNT and CDR2 YENEEA come from the germline V gene. This CDR3 spans 17 amino acids. DNA for the CDR3: TGTGCCAGCAGCTTAGTCTGGGGGGCGAGCGACACCGGGGAGCTGTTTTTT. This codes for CASSLVWGASDTGELFF.